This T cell receptor beta chain was identified in a study of long-term antiretroviral therapy in people with HIV (dated by TCRdb to the early 2020s). Notes on the research overall: The earliest samples were collected approximately a decade before the 2015 WHO recommendation for immediate ART, a period when ART was typically delayed until CD4 counts fell. From 30 adults with confirmed HIV infection, the cohort provided fewer than 200 cryopreserved PBMC samples, gathered serially across a mean of approximately six years (range 1-12). No cross-contamination during QIAcube processing was shown when test extractions of a monoclonal T-cell line were performed alongside fewer than 40 polyclonal samples. A retrospective serial study tested whether ART initiation and durable HIV suppression were associated with changes in peripheral blood TRB repertoire composition and diversity. About 35% of the 30 participants with HIV were female. Broad study findings and their caveats: Because cell numbers in pre-ART samples were limited, unsorted PBMC were profiled instead of sorted CD4+ and CD8+ T cells. HIV repertoires had narrower CDR3 length ranges than controls, and the network structure suggested an antigen-experienced repertoire that shifted only slightly toward naive after ART. Inferences about post-ART repertoire changes are limited because no data were available on ART adherence, viral resistance or therapy changes. A significant increase in TRB diversity was found to be associated with ART initiation, although TRB diversity was observed to remain significantly below that of transplant donor controls even after long-term ART. Since PBMC availability was limited, sequencing covered only the TCR beta chain, with no alpha chain pairing. The samples were dated from about 2004 to 2018, and the ART regimens that were used may be less effective than current ART regimens. Expanded TRB clones identified before ART initiation dominated the repertoire across all time points, though the dominance fluctuated and decreased in many PLHIV after ART.

The immunoSEQ hsTCRB v3.0 assay was used at survey level resolution to sequence the TRB variable region. The targeted TRB sequencing depth was roughly 40,000-55,000 T-cell genomes per sample. TRB libraries were pooled and sequenced on an Illumina MiSeq using a v3 150-cycle kit. The published analysis was carried out like this. Analysis of repertoires was carried out in R inside a reproducible Nextflow workflow spanning QC, data transformation and analysis. LymphoSeq2, an R package for exploring AIRR-Seq data, was used to implement custom analyses. Several samples that yielded fewer than 5000 total TRB sequences were excluded, so that some 190 HIV repertoires were analyzed. Among the approximately 190 retained HIV repertoires, some 60 were collected before ART initiation and approximately 130 after ART initiation. Each repertoire was downsampled to 5000 TRB nucleotide sequences, and summary statistics were averaged across 100 downsampling iterations. TRB sequences were retained for analysis only if CDR3 regions of at least seven amino acids were present. A Shannon entropy-derived clonality score and the Gini coefficient were used to measure diversity. In the repertoire networks, any two of the top 5000 CDR3 amino acid sequences were connected whenever the two sequences differed by an edit distance of one. For TRB CDR3 amino acid sequences, GLIPH2 was used to predict antigen specificity groups and MHC restriction. To flag known CMV, EBV, HIV or tissue antigen associations, CDR3 amino acid sequences were matched against VDJdb and McPAS-TCR. Pre-ART, post-ART and control groups were compared with Wilcoxon signed-rank tests and Holm-Bonferroni correction. Held by TCRdb, this immuneACCESS table contains in-frame sequences only and omits some clones. Under half of the omission traces to an unresolved V gene where checked; the cause of the rest is unknown. The V and J calls and clone size come from that table; D and trimming were worked out from the DNA. Here the sample has tens of thousands of clones; roughly 79% occur a single time. The ten largest clones take up 4.6% of the sample.

Inclusion was restricted to participants for whom at least one PBMC sample before ART initiation and at least two post-ART samples were available. Treatment was received in the United States of America by all participants with HIV. Before DNA extraction, cryopreserved samples of roughly 1-11 million PBMC were thawed and then washed. At the time of the earliest PBMC sample, participants with HIV were aged between about 20 and 60 years. Per participant, PBMC samples came from 1-4 timepoints prior to ART initiation and 2-8 timepoints following ART initiation, for a median of 7 samples. Serial HIV viral load, CD4+ T-cell count, ART history and demographic data were obtained for every participant. Genomic DNA was extracted from unsorted PBMC with a Qiagen kit on a QIAcube, with processing performed in batches of 12 samples. V loses 7 bases at its end and J loses 7 bases; junction bases beyond the gene matches: 10. According to the germline V gene, CDR1 reads SGHTA and CDR2 reads FQGTGA. CDR3 length: 14 amino acids, cysteine to phenylalanine. The sequence is cut down to CDR3 DNA, 42 bases in frame from base 1.

Comment on this clone: It lacks a known antigen. No base qualities exist here, and no much larger clone lies one base off it.

This receptor was obtained from a man aged 18 to 29 with HIV. The input for sequencing was unsorted PBMCs, taken 0.5 years after starting antiretroviral therapy. The sequence links TRBV7-3 to TRBJ1-5, and 7 bases in between align with TRBD1. The CDR3 amino acid sequence is: CASKPDRRTQPQHF. The nucleotide sequence reads TGTGCCAGCAAACCGGACAGGAGAACGCAGCCCCAGCATTTT.